This TCR beta chain comes out of a study of blood T cell repertoires in COVID-19 (dated by TCRdb to 2020 to 2022). Broadly, across the study: The collaborator samples originated in the United States, Italy and Spain and spanned the acute and convalescent phases of COVID-19. The prospective study material was composed of cDNA or gDNA derived from T cells, B-cell-depleted T cells, or PBMCs. Where HLA class I and class II types were available, the types were taken from metadata supplied by the sample provider, not from assay-based typing. Deeply sampled blood TCRbeta repertoires from subjects exposed to, actively infected with, or recovered from COVID-19 were included in the dataset. The samples were drawn from two sources: the first 160 participants of the ongoing ImmuneRACE study, and 1,000 to 1,500 subjects contributed by 6 global collaborators. The repertoires were released in a freely available public database meant as a resource for research on the immune response to SARS-CoV-2. Nearly every sample came with metadata listing a de-identified subject ID, COVID-19 status, age in years and sex.

TCRbeta CDR3 regions were amplified from genomic DNA using the immunoSEQ Assay, a bias-controlled multiplex PCR. From the authors' description of their analysis: Nucleated cell counts per sample were estimated from amplification of reference gene primers within the assay. To quantify the absolute abundance of each unique TCRbeta CDR3 rearrangement, sequence reads were collapsed and filtered. For each sample, productive Simpson clonality was calculated as the square root of Simpson's diversity index over productive rearrangements. The immuneACCESS repertoire file appears here via TCRdb, limited to in-frame rearrangements. These files lack a portion of the clones; in checked studies, under half of the deficit traces to unresolved V genes, and the cause of the others is not known. V and J calls plus clone size are reproduced from that table; the DNA served to infer D and trimming. The sample table shows about 180,000 clones, and roughly 82% are seen once. Approximately 9.1% of the sample lies in the top ten.

A note on this clone: The specificity of this receptor is unknown. Per-nucleotide qualities are absent, and no much larger clonotype sits a single base away.

The CDR3 starts with the cysteine, ends with the phenylalanine, and has 15 residues. Just CDR3 DNA is preserved here, 45 bases in frame from base 1. V is cut back by 5 bases and J by 8 bases, with 11 bases in the junction unmatched. The germline V gene specifies MDHEN as CDR1 and SYDVKM as CDR2. Whole blood was collected in K2EDTA tubes by collaborating institutions according to the institutions' own protocols. For TCRbeta analysis, collaborators shipped samples as frozen whole blood, isolated PBMCs, or DNA extracted from either of those sample types. The research as a whole found: The amount of clinical and demographic metadata varied by source and participant and was provided uncurated.

The receptor's source is a woman in her 70s with acute or convalescent COVID-19. The rearranged segments are TRBV28 and TRBJ1-2; 10 nucleotides in the junction match TRBD1. The sequenced material came from peripheral blood. The CDR3 is CASSTLTGGVEGYTF. DNA sequence: TGTGCCAGCAGTACCCTGACAGGGGGCGTGGAAGGCTACACCTTC.